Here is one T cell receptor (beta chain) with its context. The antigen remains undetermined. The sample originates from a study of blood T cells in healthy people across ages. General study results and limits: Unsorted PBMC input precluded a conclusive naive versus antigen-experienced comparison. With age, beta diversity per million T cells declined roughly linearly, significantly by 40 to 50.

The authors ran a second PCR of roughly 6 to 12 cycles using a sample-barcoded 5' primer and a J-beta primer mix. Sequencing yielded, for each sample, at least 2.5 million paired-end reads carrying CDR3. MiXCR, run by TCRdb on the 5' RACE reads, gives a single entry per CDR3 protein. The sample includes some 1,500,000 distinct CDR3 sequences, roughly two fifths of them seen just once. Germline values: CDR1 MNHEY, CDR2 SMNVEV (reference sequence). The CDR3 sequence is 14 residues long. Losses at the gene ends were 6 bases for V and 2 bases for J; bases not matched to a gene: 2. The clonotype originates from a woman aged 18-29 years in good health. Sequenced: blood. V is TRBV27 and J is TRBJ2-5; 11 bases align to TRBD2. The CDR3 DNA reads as TGTGCCAGCAGGAGACTAGCGGGACAAGAGACCCAGTACTTC. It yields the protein CASRRLAGQETQYF.